Listed below are T cell receptor beta chains from one sample, sequenced in a study of identifying expanded T cells in peripheral blood. The data were produced by immunoSEQ multiplex PCR, yet TCRdb's version contains in-frame clones alone and is incomplete. The data contain about 100,000 clones, 75% to 90% of them singletons. Sequences were obtained from blood. The receptors here all came from a person aged 18 to 75 in good health. Each CDR3 is given with its conserved first and last residue. A D gene is named only where the DNA matches it firmly. Only some rows state a clone size, as once, few, many or a class for expanded clones.

12,TRBV19,-,-,TRBJ1-2,TGTGCCAGTAACCAAGGCGCGAATGGCTACACCTTC,CASNQGANGYTF
17,TRBV2,TRBD1,-,TRBJ2-3,TGTGCCAGTTACACATCAGGACAGGGAAATTTAGCAGATACGCAGTATTTT,CASYTSGQGNLADTQYF
13,TRBV2,TRBD2,-,TRBJ2-7,TGTGCCACCCGGGGGGGGTGGGCCTACGAGCAGTACTTC,CATRGGWAYEQYF
13,TRBV18,-,-,TRBJ2-2,TGTGCCAGCTCACCACTGGACACCGGGGAGCTGTTTTTT,CASSPLDTGELFF
16,TRBV7-9,TRBD2,-,TRBJ2-2,TGTGCCAGCAGCTGGGATACGGGAGGGGACACCGGGGAGCTGTTTTTT,CASSWDTGGDTGELFF
14,TRBV18,TRBD1,-,TRBJ1-1,TGTGCCAGCTCACAGGGACAGGGGGTGACTGAAGCTTTCTTT,CASSQGQGVTEAFF
11,TRBV11-2,-,-,TRBJ1-1,TGTGCCAGCAGCTTAAACCATGAAGCTTTCTTT,CASSLNHEAFF
18,TRBV5-1,-,-,TRBJ2-1,TGCGCCAGCAACCATGAACCCCTCCGGGCCTTGTCCTACAATGAGCAGTTCTTC,CASNHEPLRALSYNEQFF
15,TRBV6-5,-,-,TRBJ1-3,TGTGCCAGCAGTCTCTCGATAATGCCGGGAAACACCATATATTTT,CASSLSIMPGNTIYF
19,TRBV19,TRBD1,-,TRBJ1-5,TGTGCCAGTAGTACCGAGGGGGGGACAGTATTTTATGACAATCAGCCCCAGCATTTT,CASSTEGGTVFYDNQPQHF
15,TRBV6-1,-,-,TRBJ2-7,TGTGCCAGCAGTGAACCCTTCCAGACCCTCTACGAGCAGTACTTC,CASSEPFQTLYEQYF
13,TRBV2,-,-,TRBJ1-2,TGTGCCAGCACGGCCAGGGATGGATATGGCTACACCTTC,CASTARDGYGYTF
14,TRBV7-6,TRBD1,-,TRBJ2-7,TGTGCCAGCAGCAAAAGACAGGGGTCCTACGAGCAGTACTTC,CASSKRQGSYEQYF
11,TRBV20-1,-,-,TRBJ2-1,TGCAGTGCTCAGCAGTACAATGAGCAGTTCTTC,CSAQQYNEQFF
15,TRBV6-6,-,-,TRBJ2-7,TGTGCCAGCAGACTCGATAAGGACTCGGCCTACGAGCAGTACTTC,CASRLDKDSAYEQYF
16,TRBV7-9,TRBD1,-,TRBJ2-7,TGTGCCAGCAGCTTAGCTGCGGGACAGGGGACCTACGAGCAGTACTTC,CASSLAAGQGTYEQYF
13,TRBV11-2,TRBD1,-,TRBJ2-7,TGTGCCAGCAGGGACAGGGTTTCCTACGAGCAGTACTTC,CASRDRVSYEQYF
13,TRBV10-3,-,-,TRBJ1-1,TGTGCCATCAGTGAGTCGAAGGGGACTGAAGCTTTCTTT,CAISESKGTEAFF
15,TRBV6-6,TRBD1,-,TRBJ1-3,TGTGCCAGCAGTTACTTTAGACAGGGGAGGAACACCATATATTTT,CASSYFRQGRNTIYF
15,TRBV6-1,-,-,TRBJ2-1,TGTGCCAGCAGAGATTACACCCCCCTTAACAATGAGCAGTTCTTC,CASRDYTPLNNEQFF
18,TRBV7-2,-,-,TRBJ2-7,TGTGCCAGCAGCTTATCTCCCTATAGGACGGTAAACTCCTACGAGCAGTACTTC,CASSLSPYRTVNSYEQYF
17,TRBV7-6,-,-,TRBJ2-5,TGTGCCAGCAGCTTAGAAAGCCCAGGGTTCATCCAAGAGACCCAGTACTTC,CASSLESPGFIQETQYF
18,TRBV7-6,-,-,TRBJ2-3,TGTGCCAGCAGCTTAGCTTTTCAAGAGGGGTCCTACACAGATACGCAGTATTTT,CASSLAFQEGSYTDTQYF
12,TRBV30,-,once,TRBJ2-2,TGTGCCTGGAGTACGGTTTTAGGGGAGCTGTTTTTT,CAWSTVLGELFF
15,TRBV18,TRBD1,-,TRBJ1-6,TGTGCCAGCTCACCAAGGGCGACAGGGGATTCACCCCTCCACTTT,CASSPRATGDSPLHF
16,TRBV7-2,-,-,TRBJ1-3,TGTGCCAGCAGCCCCCGGGCTCTTCGCTCTGGAAACACCATATATTTT,CASSPRALRSGNTIYF
13,TRBV7-2,-,-,TRBJ1-2,TGTGCCAGCAGCCCGCTGAGGACATATGGCTACACCTTC,CASSPLRTYGYTF
15,TRBV9,-,-,TRBJ2-3,TGTGCCAGCAGCGTAGGGGTACTCCCCACAGATACGCAGTATTTT,CASSVGVLPTDTQYF
14,TRBV4-3,-,-,TRBJ1-1,TGCGCCAGCAGCCAAACCCAGGGGTGGACTGAAGCTTTCTTT,CASSQTQGWTEAFF
15,TRBV27,-,-,TRBJ1-6,TGTGCCAGCAGCGGGACACCCTTAGGGTATTCACCCCTCCACTTT,CASSGTPLGYSPLHF
13,TRBV10-3,TRBD1,-,TRBJ1-1,TGTGCCATCCGGGCGGCAGGGGGATCTGAAGCTTTCTTT,CAIRAAGGSEAFF
15,TRBV10-2,TRBD1,-,TRBJ1-2,TGCGCCAGCAGTGATGGGCGGACAGGGCCCTATGGCTACACCTTC,CASSDGRTGPYGYTF
13,TRBV30,-,-,TRBJ1-5,TGTGCCTGGAGTGTTAGAGGGAGGCAGCCCCAGCATTTT,CAWSVRGRQPQHF